The 22 T cell receptor beta chains below all came from one sample that was sequenced in a study of shared clonotypes between healthy human individuals. Using immunoSEQ multiplex PCR, the repertoire was profiled, and TCRdb retains in-frame clones only, with some absent. The sample lists about 2.4 million clones, more than 90% occurring once. Specimen: naive CD4+ T cells sorted from blood. Subset noted: CD45RA+ positively selected. The receptors derive from a young man in good health.

The chain employs TRBV7-9 and TRBJ2-7, with 14 bases aligning to TRBD2. Germline CDR1 is SEHNR and CDR2 is FQNEAQ (reference sequence). J gave up 1 base and V 2 bases, and 4 bases lay outside the gene matches. The CDR3 contains 17 residues. The CDR3 loop reads CASSLLGTSGRSYEQYF. In nucleotides, the CDR3 is TGTGCCAGCAGCTTATTGGGGACTAGCGGGAGATCCTACGAGCAGTACTTC.

This chain joins TRBV19 and TRBJ2-7; 10 bases agree with TRBD2. This CDR3 has 15 residues. CDR1 is LNHDA, CDR2 SQIVND, per germline (reference sequence). V dropped 4 bases and J dropped 3; count of bases not matched to a gene: 6. The CDR3 DNA follows: TGTGCCAGTAGTACGGCCGGACTAGCGGTCTACGAGCAGTACTTC. Protein product: CASSTAGLAVYEQYF.

Concerning this clone itself: The germline gene is not matched at one end of the junction; a read error may be the cause. The gene calls are TRBV7-2 and TRBJ2-4; D is unclear. This CDR3 region has 16 residues. The germline V gene has CDR1 SGHTA and CDR2 FQGNSA. The CDR3 region is CASSLGPLLGQNIQYF. The CDR3 coding sequence is TGTGCCAGCAGCTTAGGCCCGCTCCTAGGTCAAAACATTCAGTATTTC.

The chain uses TRBV6-5 and TRBJ2-2, with TRBD2 matching over 9 bases. The CDR3 extends over 15 amino acids. Germline trimming cut 4 bases from V and 1 base from J; bases unmatched to any gene: 1. Germline CDR1 MNHEY, CDR2 SVGAGI. The DNA for the CDR3 is TGTGCCAGCAGTTTTAGCGGGGGGAACACCGGGGAGCTGTTTTTT. Encoded protein: CASSFSGGNTGELFF.

V and J are TRBV18 and TRBJ2-5, with 8 bases matching TRBD1. Germline V lookup: CDR1 KGHSH, CDR2 LQKENI. Losses at the gene ends were 2 bases for V and 1 base for J; bases not matched to a gene: 3. The CDR3 totals 15 residues. As DNA, the CDR3 is TGTGCCAGCTCACCAAACAGGGGGTCCCAAGAGACCCAGTACTTC. Residues: CASSPNRGSQETQYF.

CDR3 in amino acids: CASSSRFGRSNQPQHF. As DNA, the CDR3 is TGTGCCAGCAGTTCACGATTTGGACGGAGCAATCAGCCCCAGCATTTT. This rearrangement joins TRBV6-6 to TRBJ1-5; D uncertain. Looked up from germline, CDR1 is MNHNY and CDR2 is SVGAGI (reference sequence). CDR3 length equals 16 residues. The V end lost 4 bases, the J end lost 1 base, and 14 bases lay between the germline ends.

V and J are TRBV6-1 and TRBJ1-6; D is possibly TRBD1 (6 bases). The CDR3 contains 15 residues. The ends were cut back, 8 bases at V and 6 bases at J, with 17 bases in the middle. The germline V gene encodes CDR1 MNHNS and CDR2 SASEGT. CDR3 nucleotide sequence: TGTGCCAGCGGAAGGGGGGCCGGGCCTAATTCACCCCTCCACTTT. Its protein product is CASGRGAGPNSPLHF.

This chain joins TRBV2 and TRBJ1-1; tentatively, D is TRBD1 (6 bases). Germline V gene sequence: CDR1 SNHLY, CDR2 FYNNEI. The CDR3 length is 14 residues. The V gene lost 7 bases and the J gene lost 0 bases, with 12 bases spanning the gap. CDR3 sequence reads: CASKGEHMNTEAFF. CDR3 DNA: TGTGCCAGCAAGGGGGAACACATGAACACTGAAGCTTTCTTT.

Turning to this clone: Other DNA sequences of this sample code for an identical CDR3. V is TRBV6-1 and J is TRBJ1-5; no clear D. Deletions cut 0 bases from V and 3 bases from J, with 6 bases between. The germline V gene has CDR1 MNHNS and CDR2 SASEGT. The CDR3 spans 14 residues. As DNA, the CDR3 is TGTGCCAGCAGTGAAGCAATAGCCAATCAGCCCCAGCATTTT. Protein product: CASSEAIANQPQHF.

This clone has just one count. Its ends do not fully match the called genes, so a read error is possible. The chain carries TRBV6-5 and TRBJ1-6, with D tentatively TRBD1 (5 bases). The CDR3 is made up of 15 amino acids. Germline-derived CDR1 and CDR2 are MNHEY and SVGAGI. CDR3 in DNA: TGTGCCAGCAGTTACTCGAGGGGTAGGGATTCATCCCTCCACTTT. Protein sequence: CASSYSRGRDSSLHF.

The rearrangement uses TRBV5-1 and TRBJ2-3, with 13 bases aligning to TRBD2. V lost 4 bases and J lost 4; bases outside the gene matches: 9. Germline values: CDR1 SGHRS, CDR2 YFSETQ. The CDR3 covers 17 residues. CDR3: CASSLWTSGSNSDTQYF. The CDR3 region has the DNA TGCGCCAGCAGCCTATGGACTAGCGGGAGTAATTCAGATACGCAGTATTTT. The full variable domain, in which reference TRBV5-1 and TRBJ2-3 provide the parts outside the CDR3, is KAGVTQTPRYLIKTRGQQVTLSCSPISGHRSVSWYQQTPGQGLQFLFEYFSETQRNKGNFPGRFSGRQFSNSRSEMNVSTLELGDSALYLCASSLWTSGSNSDTQYFGPGTRLTVL.

The V gene is TRBV5-1, the J gene TRBJ2-1, with 7 bases lining up with TRBD1. The CDR3 length is 15 residues. Germline V gives CDR1 SGHRS, CDR2 YFSETQ. The trim removed 4 bases at V and 0 bases at J, leaving 4 bases unmatched. This CDR3 reads CASSQGQISYNEQFF. DNA for the CDR3: TGCGCCAGCAGCCAGGGACAGATCTCCTACAATGAGCAGTTCTTC.

The V and J genes are TRBV5-1 and TRBJ2-3; 12 nucleotides agree with TRBD1. V dropped 7 bases and J dropped 1; count of bases not matched to a gene: 7. The CDR3 is made up of 16 amino acids. Germline lookup yields CDR1 SGHRS and CDR2 YFSETQ. DNA of the CDR3: TGCGCCAGCGCACAGGGGACAGGGGGCGGCACAGATACGCAGTATTTT. Encoded protein: CASAQGTGGGTDTQYF.

The chain combines TRBV5-6 with TRBJ2-2; unclear D gene. Trimming stripped 1 base from V and 0 bases from J, with 16 bases between. Germline values: CDR1 SGHDT, CDR2 YYEEEE. This CDR3 region has 18 residues. The CDR3, as DNA: TGTGCCAGCAGCTTGTTGCTTTCCACAGACTCGAACACCGGGGAGCTGTTTTTT. It encodes CASSLLLSTDSNTGELFF.

In nucleotides, the CDR3 is TGTGCCTGGAGTTCTCAGGGGGGGAGGGGAACTGAAGCTTTCTTT. Translated, it gives CAWSSQGGRGTEAFF. The gene calls are TRBV30 and TRBJ1-1; 7 bases are a match to TRBD1. The CDR3 extends over 15 amino acids. With V trimmed by 2 bases and J by 5 bases, 11 bases remained unmatched. Germline V gene lookup returns CDR1 GTSNPN and CDR2 SVGIG (reference sequence).

The rearrangement uses TRBV30 and TRBJ2-5, with D maybe TRBD2 (7 bases). V lost 4 bases and J 1 base, leaving 16 bases between the germline ends. This CDR3 contains 15 residues. The germline V gene encodes CDR1 GTSNPN and CDR2 SVGIG (reference sequence). CDR3 sequence (DNA): TGTGCCTGGACTTTGAGAGGGGGGGTCCAAGAGACCCAGTACTTC. Translated: CAWTLRGGVQETQYF.

The rearrangement joins TRBV9 to TRBJ2-3, with 8 bases that match TRBD2. CDR1 SGDLS and CDR2 YYNGEE come from the germline V gene. V shed 0 bases, J shed 4 bases, and the junction held 13 bases outside the gene matches. This CDR3 spans 18 amino acids. CDR3 loop: CASSVATPGLVTADTQYF. CDR3 sequence (DNA): TGTGCCAGCAGCGTAGCAACCCCGGGACTAGTAACGGCAGATACGCAGTATTTT.

This clone has a single count. The chain combines TRBV5-1 with TRBJ2-3, with 9 bases aligning to TRBD2. There are 16 residues in the CDR3. The ends lost 3 bases at V and 2 bases at J; junction bases unmatched: 7. CDR1 and CDR2 from the germline V gene are SGHRS and YFSETQ. For the CDR3, the DNA is TGCGCCAGCAGCTCCTTAAGCGGGGGGTACACAGATACGCAGTATTTT. Its translation is CASSSLSGGYTDTQYF. Together with reference TRBV5-1 and TRBJ2-3, the CDR3 gives the full variable domain: KAGVTQTPRYLIKTRGQQVTLSCSPISGHRSVSWYQQTPGQGLQFLFEYFSETQRNKGNFPGRFSGRQFSNSRSEMNVSTLELGDSALYLCASSSLSGGYTDTQYFGPGTRLTVL.

V is TRBV27 and J is TRBJ2-1; TRBD2 agrees at 10 bases. The CDR3 is 15 residues long. Germline CDR1 and CDR2: MNHEY and SMNVEV (reference sequence). V was clipped by 4 bases and J by 9 bases; unmatched bases: 9. This chain's CDR3 is CASSSPGLALPEQFF. CDR3 in DNA: TGTGCCAGCAGTTCTCCGGGACTAGCGCTCCCTGAGCAGTTCTTC.

The chain links TRBV6-5 to TRBJ1-5, with D tentatively TRBD1 (5 bases). V was cut by 8 bases and J by 7 bases, with 15 bases left in between. There are 13 residues in the CDR3. The germline gives CDR1 MNHEY, CDR2 SVGAGI. CDR3 amino acids: CASARGAEQPQHF. The CDR3 coding sequence is TGTGCCAGCGCCCGAGGGGCGGAACAGCCCCAGCATTTT.

In regard to this clone: At one end the junction does not follow the germline gene, possibly because of a read error. The chain has TRBV29-1 and TRBJ2-5, with 8 bases identical to TRBD2. This CDR3 has 13 residues. Per the germline V gene, CDR1 is SQVTM and CDR2 is ANQGSEA. CDR3 coding DNA: TGCAGCGTCGAAGGCGGGGGGCAAGAGACCCAGTACTTC. It specifies CSVEGGGQETQYF.

The chain links TRBV7-9 to TRBJ1-1; tentatively, D is TRBD1 (5 bases). The V end lost 5 bases, the J end lost 7 bases, and 17 bases lay between the germline ends. Per the germline V gene, CDR1 is SEHNR and CDR2 is FQNEAQ (reference sequence). The CDR3 runs to 14 residues. As DNA, the CDR3 is TGTGCCAGCAGCCCCAGGGATCCTCCAGGTGAAGCTTTCTTT. As protein: CASSPRDPPGEAFF.